Described below is a single T cell receptor (beta chain) sequence and its context. The antigen is unknown. CDR1 is SGHRS and CDR2 is YFSETQ in the germline V gene. The CDR3 loop spans 16 amino acids. V trimming: 2 bases; J trimming: 1 base; junction bases outside the gene matches: 2. The repertoire was sequenced with immunoSEQ multiplex PCR; TCRdb's copy has only in-frame clones and lacks some. The sample contains some 22,000 clones, about 82% of which appear only once. The sample belongs to a study of T cells in narcolepsy. General observations from the study: Autoreactive clonotypes reportedly recurred in blood of same and different patients, not controls. Autoreactive HCRT-specific and TRIB2-specific clonotypes were marked in same-patient CSF-versus-blood CD4+ comparisons.

The chain joins TRBV5-1 to TRBJ2-5; TRBD2 agrees at 13 bases. This TCR was sampled from a human donor in good health. The sequencing input was memory (CD45RA-) CD4+ T cells from blood. In DNA form, the CDR3 reads TGCGCCAGCAGCTTTGGACTAGCGGGGGCCCAAGAGACCCAGTACTTC. Translated: CASSFGLAGAQETQYF.